The 5 T cell receptor beta chains reported below all come from one sample, sequenced in a study of T cells after somatic rescue of genetic block. Profiled with immunoSEQ multiplex PCR; TCRdb holds only in-frame clones, not every one. This sample has about 12,000 clones, with around 84% found just once. Input material: peripheral blood mononuclear cells (PBMCs). The receptors were gathered from a boy between 10 and 17 years old.

The chain carries TRBV11-1 and TRBJ1-1; no clear D. The length of the CDR3 is 13 residues. Per germline, CDR1 SGHAT and CDR2 FQDESV (reference sequence). V lost 3 bases and J 4 bases, leaving 9 bases between the germline ends. The CDR3 region is CASSLLVGTEAFF. The CDR3 nucleotides are TGTGCCAGCAGCTTGTTAGTCGGCACTGAAGCTTTCTTT.

J is TRBJ1-1 and V is TRBV7-9, with 7 bases that match TRBD1. The CDR3 has 16 amino acids. With 9 bases clipped from V and 0 bases from J, the junction kept 13 bases outside the gene matches. Germline V gene lookup returns CDR1 SEHNR and CDR2 FQNEAQ (reference sequence). The CDR3 reads CASINRDSLMNTEAFF. For the CDR3, the DNA is TGTGCCAGTATAAACCGGGACAGTCTAATGAACACTGAAGCTTTCTTT.

The rearrangement links TRBV7-2 to TRBJ2-7; D tentatively reads TRBD1 or TRBD2 (7 bases each). The CDR3 runs to 13 residues. Germline loops: CDR1 SGHTA, CDR2 FQGNSA. The V and J ends lost 2 bases and 4 bases respectively, with 9 bases between them. This CDR3 is CASSLQGGYEQYF. Here the CDR3 DNA reads TGTGCCAGCAGCTTACAGGGGGGGTACGAGCAGTACTTC.

The CDR3 reads CASRWGTANTEAFF. CDR3 in DNA: TGTGCCAGCAGGTGGGGGACGGCGAACACTGAAGCTTTCTTT. This chain uses TRBV6-5 with TRBJ1-1; possibly TRBD1 for D (5 bases). Per germline, CDR1 MNHEY and CDR2 SVGAGI. V was shortened by 6 bases and J by 1 base, with 12 bases between the two germline ends. The CDR3 runs to 14 residues.

This clone was observed once. The chain uses TRBV6-5 and TRBJ2-1; D may be TRBD1 or TRBD2 (5 bases each). Germline assignment: CDR1 MNHEY and CDR2 SVGAGI. The CDR3 has 14 amino acids. V lost 0 bases to trimming and J lost 5 bases, with 8 bases between them. The CDR3 DNA reads TGTGCCAGCAGTTACTCGGGGCGGGACAATGAGCAGTTCTTC. This translates into CASSYSGRDNEQFF.